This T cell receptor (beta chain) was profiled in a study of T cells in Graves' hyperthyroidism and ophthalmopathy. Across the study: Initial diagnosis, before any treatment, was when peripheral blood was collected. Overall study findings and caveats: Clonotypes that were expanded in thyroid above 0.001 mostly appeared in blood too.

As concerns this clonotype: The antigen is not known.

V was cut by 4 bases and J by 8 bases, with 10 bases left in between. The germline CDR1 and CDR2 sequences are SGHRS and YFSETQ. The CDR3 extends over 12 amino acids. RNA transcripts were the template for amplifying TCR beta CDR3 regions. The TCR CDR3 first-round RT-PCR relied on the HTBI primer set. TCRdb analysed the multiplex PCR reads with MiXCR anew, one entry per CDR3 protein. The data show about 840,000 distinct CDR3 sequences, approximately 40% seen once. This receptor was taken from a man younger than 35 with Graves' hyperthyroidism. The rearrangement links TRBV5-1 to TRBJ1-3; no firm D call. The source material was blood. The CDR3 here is CASSQDSDTIYF. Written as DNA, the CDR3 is TGCGCCAGCAGCCAAGATAGTGACACCATATATTTT.